This TCR beta chain was sequenced for a study of somatic reversion in DOCK8 deficiency (dated by TCRdb to 2020 to 2021). Background for the entire study: T cell receptor beta repertoires were compared among DOCK8-deficient patients, DOCK8-revertant patients and healthy volunteers. The ways in which somatic reversion of pathogenic DOCK8 variants alters lymphocyte differentiation and function in DOCK8 deficiency were investigated. DOCK8-deficient patients in the study had been reported previously. General conclusions and limits of the study: The methods did not specify, sample by sample, whether the source material for each sample was whole blood or PBMCs.

Comments on this clonotype: Its binding antigen is unknown. Qualities for individual bases were not recorded, and no much larger clone is one base off.

Libraries were built with multiplex PCR. TRB libraries were generated by one-step amplicon PCR from around 100 ng genomic DNA using EuroClonality-NGS primers. Sequencing of the TRB amplicons was carried out on Illumina MiSeq instruments using 2 x 250 bp version 2 chemistry. Processing in the source paper ran as follows. IMGT/HighV-QUEST was the tool used for both primary TRB sequence analysis and V(D)J annotation. VDJtools was used to assess repertoire diversity and composition after nonfunctional clones were removed and samples were downsampled for comparisons between samples. TCRdb's own reprocessing of the public reads used fastp at Q25 and MiXCR and kept productive beta chains. Every CDR3 protein is listed once, alongside the most common genes and DNA of its rows. The V and J calls and clone size come from TCRdb's table, not from the authors' own analysis. The sample includes some 2,500 distinct CDR3 sequences, with under 30% observed a single time. The top ten constitute around a tenth of the sample.

Relative to germline, V is 6 bases shorter and J is 11 bases shorter, with 14 bases between their ends. Spanning cysteine to phenylalanine, the CDR3 consists of 10 amino acids. Kept here is only the CDR3 DNA, which spans 30 bases and is read in frame from base 1. The germline V gene (reference sequence) yields DFQATT for CDR1 and SNEGSKA for CDR2. The healthy control blood was obtained from volunteer donors, who were supplied by blood services in Australia and France. Genomic DNA for TCR repertoire analysis was extracted from whole blood samples or from PBMCs. Recombination joined TRBV20-1 with TRBJ2-7, with TRBD2 as a weak D call on 5 bases. The sequence derives from a human donor in good health. The sequenced sample was peripheral blood. The bases read TGCAGTGCCGGGGTGGCCGGGGAGTACTTC. Its translation is CSAGVAGEYF.